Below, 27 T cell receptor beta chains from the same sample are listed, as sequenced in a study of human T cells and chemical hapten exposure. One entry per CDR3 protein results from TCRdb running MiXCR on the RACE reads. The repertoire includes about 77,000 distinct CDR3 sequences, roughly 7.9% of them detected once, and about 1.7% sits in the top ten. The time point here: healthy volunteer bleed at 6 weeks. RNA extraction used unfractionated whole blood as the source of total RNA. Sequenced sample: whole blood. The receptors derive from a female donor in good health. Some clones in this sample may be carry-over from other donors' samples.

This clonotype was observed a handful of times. CDR3 residues: CSARDPDGAYSGNTIYF. CDR3 nucleotides: TGCAGTGCTAGAGATCCGGACGGCGCTTACTCTGGAAACACCATATATTTT. The chain employs TRBV20-1 and TRBJ1-3; no clear D. The CDR3 has 17 residues. The V end was cut by 0 bases, the J end by 0 bases, with 15 bases between. Germline V gene sequence: CDR1 DFQATT, CDR2 SNEGSKA (reference sequence).

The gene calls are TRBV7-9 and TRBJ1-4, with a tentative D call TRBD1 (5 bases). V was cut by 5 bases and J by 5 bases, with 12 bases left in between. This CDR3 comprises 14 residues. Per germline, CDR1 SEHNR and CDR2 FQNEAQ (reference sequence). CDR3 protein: CASSPGTGNEKLFF. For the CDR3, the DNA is TGTGCCAGCAGCCCTGGGACGGGGAATGAAAAACTGTTTTTT.

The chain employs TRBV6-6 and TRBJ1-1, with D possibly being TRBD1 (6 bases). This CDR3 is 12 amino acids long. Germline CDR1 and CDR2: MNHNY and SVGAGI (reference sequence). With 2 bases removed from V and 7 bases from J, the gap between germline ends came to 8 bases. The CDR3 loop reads CASSYRGDEAFF. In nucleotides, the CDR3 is TGTGCCAGCAGTTACAGGGGGGATGAAGCTTTCTTT.

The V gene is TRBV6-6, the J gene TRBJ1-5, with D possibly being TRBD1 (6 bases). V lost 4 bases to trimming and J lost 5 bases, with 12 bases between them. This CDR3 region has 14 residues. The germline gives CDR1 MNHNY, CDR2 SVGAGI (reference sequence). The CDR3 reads CASSSTGLDQPQHF. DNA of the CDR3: TGTGCCAGCAGTTCGACAGGCCTGGATCAGCCCCAGCATTTT.

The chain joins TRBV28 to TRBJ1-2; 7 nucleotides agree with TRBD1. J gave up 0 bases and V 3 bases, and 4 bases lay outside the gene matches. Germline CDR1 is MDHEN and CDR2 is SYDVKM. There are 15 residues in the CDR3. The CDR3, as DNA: TGTGCCAGCAGTTTCCCCGGGACAGCTAACTATGGCTACACCTTC. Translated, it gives CASSFPGTANYGYTF.

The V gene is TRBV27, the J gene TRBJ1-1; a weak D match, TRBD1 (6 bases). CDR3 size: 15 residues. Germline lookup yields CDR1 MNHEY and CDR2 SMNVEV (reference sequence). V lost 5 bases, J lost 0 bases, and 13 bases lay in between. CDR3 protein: CASSPQGTMNTEAFF. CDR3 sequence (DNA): TGTGCCAGCAGTCCACAGGGCACCATGAACACTGAAGCTTTCTTT.

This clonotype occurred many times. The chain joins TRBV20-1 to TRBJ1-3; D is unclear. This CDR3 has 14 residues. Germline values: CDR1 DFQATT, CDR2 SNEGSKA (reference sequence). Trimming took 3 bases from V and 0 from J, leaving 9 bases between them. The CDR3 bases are TGCAGTGCTAGTATAGGGAGCTCTGGAAACACCATATATTTT. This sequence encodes CSASIGSSGNTIYF.

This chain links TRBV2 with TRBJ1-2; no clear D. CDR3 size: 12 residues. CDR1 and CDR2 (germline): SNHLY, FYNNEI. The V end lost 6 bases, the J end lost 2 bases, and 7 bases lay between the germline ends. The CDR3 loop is CASSTENYGYTF. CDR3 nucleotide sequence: TGTGCCAGCAGCACAGAGAACTATGGCTACACCTTC.

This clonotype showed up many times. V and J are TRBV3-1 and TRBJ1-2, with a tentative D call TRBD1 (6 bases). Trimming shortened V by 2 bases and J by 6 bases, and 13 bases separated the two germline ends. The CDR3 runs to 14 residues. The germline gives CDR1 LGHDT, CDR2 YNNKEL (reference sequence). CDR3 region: CASSQLDRRNGYTF. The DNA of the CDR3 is TGTGCCAGCAGCCAACTGGACAGAAGGAATGGCTACACCTTC.

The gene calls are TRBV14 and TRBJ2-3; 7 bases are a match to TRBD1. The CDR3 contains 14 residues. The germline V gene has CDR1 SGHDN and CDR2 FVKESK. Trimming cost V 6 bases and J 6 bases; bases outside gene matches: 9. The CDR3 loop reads CASRTTGRVDTQYF. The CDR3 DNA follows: TGTGCCAGCAGGACGACAGGGAGAGTGGATACGCAGTATTTT.

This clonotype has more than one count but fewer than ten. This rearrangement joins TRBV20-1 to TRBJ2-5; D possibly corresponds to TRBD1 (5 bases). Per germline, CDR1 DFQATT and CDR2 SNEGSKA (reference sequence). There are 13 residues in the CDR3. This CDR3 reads CSLTTVTQETQYF. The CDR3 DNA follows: TGCAGCCTTACGACAGTGACACAAGAGACCCAGTACTTC.

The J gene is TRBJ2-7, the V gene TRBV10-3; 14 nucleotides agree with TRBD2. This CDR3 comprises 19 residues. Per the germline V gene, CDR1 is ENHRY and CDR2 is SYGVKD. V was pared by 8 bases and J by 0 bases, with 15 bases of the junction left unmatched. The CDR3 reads CAIDQRLRTSGGFSYEQYF. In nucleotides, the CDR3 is TGTGCCATCGACCAGCGATTACGGACTAGCGGGGGGTTCTCCTACGAGCAGTACTTC.

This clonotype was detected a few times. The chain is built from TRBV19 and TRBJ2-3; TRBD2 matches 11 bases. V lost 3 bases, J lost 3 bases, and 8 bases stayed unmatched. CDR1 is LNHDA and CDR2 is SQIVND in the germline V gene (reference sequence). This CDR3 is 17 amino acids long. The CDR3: CASSIYSSGGKTDTQYF. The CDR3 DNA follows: TGTGCCAGTAGTATCTACTCTAGCGGGGGGAAGACAGATACGCAGTATTTT.

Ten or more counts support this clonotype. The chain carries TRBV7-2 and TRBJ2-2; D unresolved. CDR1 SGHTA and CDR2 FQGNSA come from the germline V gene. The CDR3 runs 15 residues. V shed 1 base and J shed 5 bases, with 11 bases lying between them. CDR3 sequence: CASSLGTVRTGELFF. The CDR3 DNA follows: TGTGCCAGCAGCTTAGGCACGGTTAGGACCGGGGAGCTGTTTTTT.

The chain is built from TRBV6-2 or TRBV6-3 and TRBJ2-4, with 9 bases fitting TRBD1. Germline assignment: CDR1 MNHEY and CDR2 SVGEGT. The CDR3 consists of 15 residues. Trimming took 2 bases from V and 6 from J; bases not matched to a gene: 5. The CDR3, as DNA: TGTGCCAGCAGTTACACAGGGGGCGAAGTAAACATTCAGTACTTC. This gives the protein CASSYTGGEVNIQYF.

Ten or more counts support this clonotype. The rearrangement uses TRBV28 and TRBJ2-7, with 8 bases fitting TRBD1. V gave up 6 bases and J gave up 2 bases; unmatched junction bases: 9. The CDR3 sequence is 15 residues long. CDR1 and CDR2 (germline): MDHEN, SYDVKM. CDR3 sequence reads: CASRTSGQGTYEQYF. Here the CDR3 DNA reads TGTGCCAGCAGAACTTCCGGACAGGGAACCTACGAGCAGTACTTC.

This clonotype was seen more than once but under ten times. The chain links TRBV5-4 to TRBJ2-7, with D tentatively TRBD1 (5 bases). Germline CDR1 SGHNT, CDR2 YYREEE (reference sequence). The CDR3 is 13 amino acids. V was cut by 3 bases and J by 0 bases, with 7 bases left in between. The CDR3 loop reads CASSSDNSYEQYF. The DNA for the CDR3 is TGTGCCAGCAGCTCGGACAACTCCTACGAGCAGTACTTC.

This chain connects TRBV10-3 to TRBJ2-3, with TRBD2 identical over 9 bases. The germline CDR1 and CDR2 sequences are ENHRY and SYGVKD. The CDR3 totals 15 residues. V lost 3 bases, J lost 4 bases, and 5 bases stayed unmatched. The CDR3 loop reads CAISEERLAADTQYF. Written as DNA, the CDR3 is TGTGCCATCAGTGAAGAAAGACTAGCGGCAGATACGCAGTATTTT.

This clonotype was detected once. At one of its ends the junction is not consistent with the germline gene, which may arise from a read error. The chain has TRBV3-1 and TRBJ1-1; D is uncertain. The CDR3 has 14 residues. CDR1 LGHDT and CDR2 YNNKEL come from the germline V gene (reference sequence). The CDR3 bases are TGTGCCAGCAGCCAAGAACTAGTGAACACTGAAGCTTTCTTC. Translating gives CASSQELVNTEAFF.

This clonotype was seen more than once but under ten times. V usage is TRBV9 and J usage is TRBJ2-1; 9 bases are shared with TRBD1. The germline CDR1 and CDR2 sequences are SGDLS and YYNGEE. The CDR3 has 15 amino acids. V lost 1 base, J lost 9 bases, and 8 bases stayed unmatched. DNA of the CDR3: TGTGCCAGCAGCGTAACGGGACAGGGTAACAGTGAGCAGTTCTTC. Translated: CASSVTGQGNSEQFF.

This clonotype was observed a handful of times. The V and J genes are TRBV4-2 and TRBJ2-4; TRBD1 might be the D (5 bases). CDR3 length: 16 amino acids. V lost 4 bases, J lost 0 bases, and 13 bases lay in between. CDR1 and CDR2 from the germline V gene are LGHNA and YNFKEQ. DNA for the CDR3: TGTGCCAGCAGCCCTCGGACAACCCTAGCCAAAAACATTCAGTACTTC. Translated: CASSPRTTLAKNIQYF.

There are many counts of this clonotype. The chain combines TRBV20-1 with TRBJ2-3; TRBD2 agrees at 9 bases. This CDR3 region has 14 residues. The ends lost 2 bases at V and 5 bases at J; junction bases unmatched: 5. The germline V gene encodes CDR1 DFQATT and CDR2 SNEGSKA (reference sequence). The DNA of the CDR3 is TGCAGTGCTAGAAGGGCGGGGGGGCGAGATACGCAGTATTTT. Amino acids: CSARRAGGRDTQYF.

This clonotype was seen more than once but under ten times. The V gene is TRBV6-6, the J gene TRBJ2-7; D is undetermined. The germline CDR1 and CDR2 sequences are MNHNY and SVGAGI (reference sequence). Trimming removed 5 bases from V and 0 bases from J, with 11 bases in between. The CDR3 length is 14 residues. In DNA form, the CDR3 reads TGTGCCAGCAGTCCCAGACACAACTCCTACGAGCAGTACTTC. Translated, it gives CASSPRHNSYEQYF.

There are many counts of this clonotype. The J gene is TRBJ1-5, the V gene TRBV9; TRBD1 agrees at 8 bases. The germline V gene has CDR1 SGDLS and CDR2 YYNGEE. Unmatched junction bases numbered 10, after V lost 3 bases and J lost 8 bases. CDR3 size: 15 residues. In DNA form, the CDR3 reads TGTGCCAGCAGCGAGGGGACAGGCCGATTTAAGCCCCAGCATTTT. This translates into CASSEGTGRFKPQHF.

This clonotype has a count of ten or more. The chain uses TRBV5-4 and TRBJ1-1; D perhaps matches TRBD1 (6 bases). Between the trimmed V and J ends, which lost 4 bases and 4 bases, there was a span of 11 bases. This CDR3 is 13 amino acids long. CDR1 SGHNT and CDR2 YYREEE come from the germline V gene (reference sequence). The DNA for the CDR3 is TGTGCCAGCAGCATCACAGGGTCCACTGAAGCTTTCTTT. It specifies CASSITGSTEAFF.

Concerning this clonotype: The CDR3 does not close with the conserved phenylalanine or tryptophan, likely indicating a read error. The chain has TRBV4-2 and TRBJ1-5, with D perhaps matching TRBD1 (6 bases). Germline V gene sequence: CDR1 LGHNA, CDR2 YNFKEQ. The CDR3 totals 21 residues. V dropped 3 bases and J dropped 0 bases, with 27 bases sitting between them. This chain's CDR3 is CASSHPIRGLPSGYSNQPQHL. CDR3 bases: TGTGCCAGCAGCCATCCAATCAGGGGCCTACCGAGCGGCTATAGCAATCAGCCCCAGCATCTT.

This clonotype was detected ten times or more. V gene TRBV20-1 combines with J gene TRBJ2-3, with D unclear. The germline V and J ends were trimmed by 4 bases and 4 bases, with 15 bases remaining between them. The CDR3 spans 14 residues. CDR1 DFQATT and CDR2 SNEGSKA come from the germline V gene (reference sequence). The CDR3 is CSATRTAGSDTQYF. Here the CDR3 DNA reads TGCAGTGCTACAAGGACGGCCGGCTCAGATACGCAGTATTTT.